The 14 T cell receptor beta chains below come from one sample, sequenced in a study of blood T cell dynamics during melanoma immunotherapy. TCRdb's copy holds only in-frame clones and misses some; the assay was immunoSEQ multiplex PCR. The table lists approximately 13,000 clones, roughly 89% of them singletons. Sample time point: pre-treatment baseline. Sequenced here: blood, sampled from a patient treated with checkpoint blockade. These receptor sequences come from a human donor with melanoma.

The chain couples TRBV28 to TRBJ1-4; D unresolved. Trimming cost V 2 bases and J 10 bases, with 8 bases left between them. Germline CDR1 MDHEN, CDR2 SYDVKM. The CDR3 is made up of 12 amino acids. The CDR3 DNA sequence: TGTGCCAGCAGTTTAGGCGGAGGAAAACTGTTTTTT. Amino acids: CASSLGGGKLFF.

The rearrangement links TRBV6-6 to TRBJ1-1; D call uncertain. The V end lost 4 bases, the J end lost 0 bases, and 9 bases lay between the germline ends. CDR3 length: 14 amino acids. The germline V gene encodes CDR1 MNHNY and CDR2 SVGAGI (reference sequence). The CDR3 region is CASSLEGMNTEAFF. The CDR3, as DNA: TGTGCCAGCAGTTTGGAGGGCATGAACACTGAAGCTTTCTTT.

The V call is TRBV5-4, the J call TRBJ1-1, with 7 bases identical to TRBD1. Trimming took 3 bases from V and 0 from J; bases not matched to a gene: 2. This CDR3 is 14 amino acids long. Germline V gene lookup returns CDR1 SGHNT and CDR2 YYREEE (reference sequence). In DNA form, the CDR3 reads TGTGCCAGCAGCTGGGGACAGATGAACACTGAAGCTTTCTTT. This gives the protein CASSWGQMNTEAFF.

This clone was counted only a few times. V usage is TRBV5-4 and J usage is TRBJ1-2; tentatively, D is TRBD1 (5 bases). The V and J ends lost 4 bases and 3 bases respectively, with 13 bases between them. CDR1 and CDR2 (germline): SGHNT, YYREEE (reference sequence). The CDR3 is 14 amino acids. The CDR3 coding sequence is TGTGCCAGCAGCGGCCAGAGGGGTGACTATGGCTACACCTTC. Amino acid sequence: CASSGQRGDYGYTF.

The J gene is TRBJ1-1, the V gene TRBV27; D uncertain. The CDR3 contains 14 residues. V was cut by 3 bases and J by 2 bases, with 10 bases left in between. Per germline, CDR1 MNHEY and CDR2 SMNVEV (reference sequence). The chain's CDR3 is CASSLGFGNTEAFF. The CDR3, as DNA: TGTGCCAGCAGTTTGGGGTTCGGTAACACTGAAGCTTTCTTT.

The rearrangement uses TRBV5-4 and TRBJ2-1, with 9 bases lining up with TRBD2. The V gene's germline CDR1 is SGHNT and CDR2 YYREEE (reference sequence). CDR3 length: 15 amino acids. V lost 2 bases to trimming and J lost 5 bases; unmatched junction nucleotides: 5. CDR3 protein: CASSFRRLADNEQFF. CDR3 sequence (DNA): TGTGCCAGCAGCTTCAGGCGACTAGCGGACAATGAGCAGTTCTTC. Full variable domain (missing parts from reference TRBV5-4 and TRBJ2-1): ETGVTQSPTHLIKTRGQQVTLRCSSQSGHNTVSWYQQALGQGPQFIFQYYREEENGRGNFPPRFSGLQFPNYSSELNVNALELDDSALYLCASSFRRLADNEQFFGPGTRLTVL.

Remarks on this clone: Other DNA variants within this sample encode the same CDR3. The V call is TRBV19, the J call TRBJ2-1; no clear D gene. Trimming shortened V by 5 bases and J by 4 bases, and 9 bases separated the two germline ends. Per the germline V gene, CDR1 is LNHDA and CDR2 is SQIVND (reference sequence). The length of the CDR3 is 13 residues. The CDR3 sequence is CASSVDGYNEQFF. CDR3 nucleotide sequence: TGTGCCAGTAGTGTGGACGGATACAATGAGCAGTTCTTC. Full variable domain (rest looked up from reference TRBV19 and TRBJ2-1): DGGITQSPKYLFRKEGQNVTLSCEQNLNHDAMYWYRQDPGQGLRLIYYSQIVNDFQKGDIAEGYSVSREKKESFPLTVTSAQKNPTAFYLCASSVDGYNEQFFGPGTRLTVL.

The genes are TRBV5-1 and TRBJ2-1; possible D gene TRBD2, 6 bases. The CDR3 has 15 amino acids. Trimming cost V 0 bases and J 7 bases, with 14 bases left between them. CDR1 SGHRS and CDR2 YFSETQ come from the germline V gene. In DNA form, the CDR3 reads TGCGCCAGCAGCTTGGCCGTCGGGAGCAGTAATGAGCAGTTCTTC. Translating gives CASSLAVGSSNEQFF.

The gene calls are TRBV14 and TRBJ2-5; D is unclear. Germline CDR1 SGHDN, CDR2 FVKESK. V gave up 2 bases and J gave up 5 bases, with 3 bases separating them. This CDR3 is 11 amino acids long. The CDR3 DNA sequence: TGTGCCAGCAGCCAACAGGAGACCCAGTACTTC. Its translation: CASSQQETQYF.

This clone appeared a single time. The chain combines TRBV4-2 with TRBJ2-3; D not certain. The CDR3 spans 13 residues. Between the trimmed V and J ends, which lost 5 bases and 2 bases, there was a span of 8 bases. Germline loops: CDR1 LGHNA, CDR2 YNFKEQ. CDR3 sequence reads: CASSSPYTDTQYF. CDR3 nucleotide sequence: TGTGCCAGCAGCTCCCCGTACACAGATACGCAGTATTTT.

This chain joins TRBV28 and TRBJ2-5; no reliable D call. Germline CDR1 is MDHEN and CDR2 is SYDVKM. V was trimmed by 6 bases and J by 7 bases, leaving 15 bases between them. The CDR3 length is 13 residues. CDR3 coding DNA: TGTGCCAGCAGCCTCCATGGGGTGGGGACCCAGTACTTC. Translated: CASSLHGVGTQYF.

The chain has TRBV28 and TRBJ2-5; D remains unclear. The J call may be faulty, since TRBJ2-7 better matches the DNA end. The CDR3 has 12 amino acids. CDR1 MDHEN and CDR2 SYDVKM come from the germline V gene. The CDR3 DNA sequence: TGTGCCAGCAGTTTAACCGAATACGAGCAGTACTTC. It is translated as CASSLTEYEQYF.

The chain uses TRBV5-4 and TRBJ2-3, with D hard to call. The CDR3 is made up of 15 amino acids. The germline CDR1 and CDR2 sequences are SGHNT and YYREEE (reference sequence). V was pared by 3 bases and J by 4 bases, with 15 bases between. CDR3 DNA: TGTGCCAGCAGCTCTTCCTTGGGGTTTCCAGATACGCAGTATTTT. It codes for CASSSSLGFPDTQYF.

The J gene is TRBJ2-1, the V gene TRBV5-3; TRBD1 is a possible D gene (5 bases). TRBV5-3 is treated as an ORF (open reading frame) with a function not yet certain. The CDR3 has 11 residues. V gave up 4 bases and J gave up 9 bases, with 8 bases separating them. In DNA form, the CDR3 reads TGTGCCAGAAGCATCAGGGTTGAGCAGTTCTTC. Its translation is CARSIRVEQFF.